Listed below are T cell receptor beta chains from one sample, sequenced in a study of long-term antiretroviral therapy in people with HIV. TCRdb's copy holds only in-frame clones and misses some; the assay was immunoSEQ multiplex PCR. The table has about 22,000 clones, roughly 80% seen once. Source: unsorted PBMCs, taken approximately 4 years after starting antiretroviral therapy. These receptors came from a man younger than 35 with HIV. Both conserved end residues are part of each CDR3. The order of the fields is clone size, CDR3 length, V gene, J gene, D gene, CDR3 DNA, CDR3 protein. A D gene is named only where the DNA matches it firmly. Where a row states a size, it is once, few, many or the class of an expanded clone; other rows omit it.

clone_size: NA; cdr3_length: 11; v_call: TRBV18; j_call: TRBJ2-7; d_call: NA; cdr3_nt: TGTGCCAGCTCACCAGGGATAGAGCAGTACTTC; cdr3_aa: CASSPGIEQYF
clone_size: NA; cdr3_length: 17; v_call: TRBV7-9; j_call: TRBJ1-1; d_call: NA; cdr3_nt: TGTGCCAGCAGCTTAGCAAGGGACGCCCTTTTGGGCACTGAAGCTTTCTTT; cdr3_aa: CASSLARDALLGTEAFF
clone_size: NA; cdr3_length: 14; v_call: TRBV10-3; j_call: TRBJ2-2; d_call: TRBD2; cdr3_nt: TGTGCCATCAGCTCTAGCGGGGGCACCGGGGAGCTGTTTTTT; cdr3_aa: CAISSSGGTGELFF
clone_size: once; cdr3_length: 15; v_call: TRBV5-5; j_call: TRBJ1-5; d_call: NA; cdr3_nt: TGTGCCAGCAGCTCGACAGTCCTTAGCAATCAGCCCCAGCATTTT; cdr3_aa: CASSSTVLSNQPQHF
clone_size: NA; cdr3_length: 13; v_call: TRBV7-6; j_call: TRBJ1-4; d_call: NA; cdr3_nt: TGTGCCAGCAGCTTAGAAGTGGCGGGAAAACTGTTTTTT; cdr3_aa: CASSLEVAGKLFF
clone_size: few; cdr3_length: 16; v_call: TRBV10-3; j_call: TRBJ2-1; d_call: NA; cdr3_nt: TGTGCCATCACCAAGACCGGGCCAGGGATGAGGGATGAGCAGTTCTTC; cdr3_aa: CAITKTGPGMRDEQFF
clone_size: NA; cdr3_length: 16; v_call: TRBV6-1; j_call: TRBJ1-2; d_call: NA; cdr3_nt: TGTGCCAGCAGTGAGGTTTCGGGGGTTTTACGAGGGGGCTACACCTTC; cdr3_aa: CASSEVSGVLRGGYTF
clone_size: NA; cdr3_length: 13; v_call: TRBV29-1; j_call: TRBJ1-1; d_call: TRBD1; cdr3_nt: TGCAGCGTTGAAGACGACAGGGACCGTAGGGCTTTCTTT; cdr3_aa: CSVEDDRDRRAFF
clone_size: NA; cdr3_length: 17; v_call: TRBV12-2; j_call: TRBJ2-1; d_call: NA; cdr3_nt: TGTGCAAGTCGCTCCCCCTCTAGCGGGGGCCCTTTATGTGAGCAGTTCTTC; cdr3_aa: CASRSPSSGGPLCEQFF
clone_size: NA; cdr3_length: 15; v_call: TRBV6-5; j_call: TRBJ1-4; d_call: NA; cdr3_nt: TGTGCCAGCAGTTCCCGGGATTCAACTAATGAAAAACTGTTTTTT; cdr3_aa: CASSSRDSTNEKLFF
clone_size: NA; cdr3_length: 18; v_call: TRBV15; j_call: TRBJ2-3; d_call: NA; cdr3_nt: TGTGCCACCAGCAGATCCCTGGGGAGCGGGTATGACACAGATACGCAGTATTTT; cdr3_aa: CATSRSLGSGYDTDTQYF
clone_size: NA; cdr3_length: 15; v_call: TRBV7-3; j_call: TRBJ1-6; d_call: NA; cdr3_nt: TGTGCCAGCAGCTTAAGGGACGGCCATAATTCACCCCTCCACTTT; cdr3_aa: CASSLRDGHNSPLHF
clone_size: NA; cdr3_length: 17; v_call: TRBV5-1; j_call: TRBJ2-5; d_call: TRBD2; cdr3_nt: TGCGCCAGCAGCTTGGTGCTAGCGGGGGCAGCGGCAGAGACCCAGTACTTC; cdr3_aa: CASSLVLAGAAAETQYF
clone_size: NA; cdr3_length: 13; v_call: TRBV10-2; j_call: TRBJ1-6; d_call: TRBD1; cdr3_nt: TGCGCCAGCAGTGAGGACAGGGGCTCACCCCTCCACTTT; cdr3_aa: CASSEDRGSPLHF
clone_size: NA; cdr3_length: 16; v_call: TRBV5-6; j_call: TRBJ2-3; d_call: NA; cdr3_nt: TGTGCCAGCAGCGTACCGGGACGCCACCTGCCAGATACGCAGTATTTT; cdr3_aa: CASSVPGRHLPDTQYF
clone_size: NA; cdr3_length: 15; v_call: TRBV2; j_call: TRBJ2-2; d_call: NA; cdr3_nt: TGTGCCAGCAGTGTCCTGGGTGTAGGCACCGGGGAGCTGTTTTTT; cdr3_aa: CASSVLGVGTGELFF
clone_size: NA; cdr3_length: 14; v_call: TRBV7-9; j_call: TRBJ2-7; d_call: TRBD1; cdr3_nt: TGTGCCAGCAGCGTGACCCGGGACAGCTACGAGCAGTACTTC; cdr3_aa: CASSVTRDSYEQYF
clone_size: NA; cdr3_length: 14; v_call: TRBV5-4; j_call: TRBJ2-2; d_call: NA; cdr3_nt: TGTGCCAGCAGCACAGGACAGAACACCGGGGAGCTGTTTTTT; cdr3_aa: CASSTGQNTGELFF
clone_size: NA; cdr3_length: 19; v_call: TRBV5-4; j_call: TRBJ2-3; d_call: TRBD2; cdr3_nt: TGTGCCAGCAGCGGAGGATGGTCTAGCGGGGTAGGAGGCACAGATACGCAGTATTTT; cdr3_aa: CASSGGWSSGVGGTDTQYF
clone_size: NA; cdr3_length: 16; v_call: TRBV19; j_call: TRBJ2-5; d_call: TRBD2; cdr3_nt: TGTGCCAGTAGGGTCGGGAGCGGGGGGGCAGATGAGACCCAGTACTTC; cdr3_aa: CASRVGSGGADETQYF
clone_size: NA; cdr3_length: 15; v_call: TRBV9; j_call: TRBJ2-5; d_call: TRBD1; cdr3_nt: TGTGCCAGCACCGCCCTCGGGACAGGGGAAGAGACCCAGTACTTC; cdr3_aa: CASTALGTGEETQYF
clone_size: few; cdr3_length: 15; v_call: TRBV30; j_call: TRBJ1-1; d_call: NA; cdr3_nt: TGTGCCTGGAACGGGTTATTTATGATGAACACTGAAGCTTTCTTT; cdr3_aa: CAWNGLFMMNTEAFF
clone_size: NA; cdr3_length: 14; v_call: TRBV5-6; j_call: TRBJ1-1; d_call: NA; cdr3_nt: TGTGCCAGCAGCCCCGACTCGAACTCCCGCTCAGCTTTCTTT; cdr3_aa: CASSPDSNSRSAFF
clone_size: NA; cdr3_length: 12; v_call: TRBV19; j_call: TRBJ2-1; d_call: NA; cdr3_nt: TGTGCCAGTAGTCCAACCCGGCTGGAGCAGTTCTTC; cdr3_aa: CASSPTRLEQFF
clone_size: NA; cdr3_length: 13; v_call: TRBV30; j_call: TRBJ1-2; d_call: NA; cdr3_nt: TGTGCCTGGTATACAGGGTTATTGCGTGGCTACACCTTC; cdr3_aa: CAWYTGLLRGYTF
clone_size: NA; cdr3_length: 15; v_call: TRBV5-1; j_call: TRBJ1-4; d_call: NA; cdr3_nt: TGCGCCAGCAGCCCTGGACCTTTGAGTAATGAAAAACTGTTTTTT; cdr3_aa: CASSPGPLSNEKLFF
clone_size: NA; cdr3_length: 12; v_call: TRBV19; j_call: TRBJ1-2; d_call: NA; cdr3_nt: TGTGCCAGCCAAGGCGATCATGGCGGCTACACCTTC; cdr3_aa: CASQGDHGGYTF
clone_size: NA; cdr3_length: 16; v_call: TRBV19; j_call: TRBJ1-1; d_call: TRBD1; cdr3_nt: TGTGCCAGTAGTATAGGGGAGGGGGCCCAGGGCACTGAAGCTTTCTTT; cdr3_aa: CASSIGEGAQGTEAFF
clone_size: NA; cdr3_length: 16; v_call: TRBV4-1; j_call: TRBJ2-3; d_call: TRBD2; cdr3_nt: TGCGCCTGTGGGACAGGGACTAGCGGTTACACAGATACGCAGTATTTT; cdr3_aa: CACGTGTSGYTDTQYF
clone_size: NA; cdr3_length: 15; v_call: TRBV6-1; j_call: TRBJ2-1; d_call: NA; cdr3_nt: TGTGCCAGCAGTGAATGGTCTAGATGGGACAATGAGCAGTTCTTC; cdr3_aa: CASSEWSRWDNEQFF
clone_size: NA; cdr3_length: 15; v_call: TRBV7-9; j_call: TRBJ2-1; d_call: TRBD2; cdr3_nt: TGTGCCAGCAGCTCACTAGCGGGGGCTTACAATGAGCAGTTCTTC; cdr3_aa: CASSSLAGAYNEQFF
clone_size: NA; cdr3_length: 17; v_call: TRBV9; j_call: TRBJ2-3; d_call: NA; cdr3_nt: TGTGCCAGCAGCGCCATACCGGGGGCGGGGCGGGGTGATACGCAGTATTTT; cdr3_aa: CASSAIPGAGRGDTQYF
clone_size: few; cdr3_length: 13; v_call: TRBV18; j_call: TRBJ1-5; d_call: NA; cdr3_nt: TGTGCCAGCTCAACAACTGATACTCAGCCCCAGCATTTT; cdr3_aa: CASSTTDTQPQHF
clone_size: NA; cdr3_length: 18; v_call: TRBV10-3; j_call: TRBJ2-2; d_call: NA; cdr3_nt: TGTGCCATCAGTGGGCTGGTAACGGGGGGCCGGAACACCGGGGAGCTGTTTTTT; cdr3_aa: CAISGLVTGGRNTGELFF
clone_size: NA; cdr3_length: 15; v_call: TRBV28; j_call: TRBJ1-3; d_call: NA; cdr3_nt: TGTGCCAGCAGTGACACAGGGTTTGGAGGAAACACCATATATTTT; cdr3_aa: CASSDTGFGGNTIYF
clone_size: NA; cdr3_length: 16; v_call: TRBV5-1; j_call: TRBJ2-5; d_call: NA; cdr3_nt: TGCGCCAGCAGCTTGGTCGGAGGGGGGCAACAAGAGACCCAGTACTTC; cdr3_aa: CASSLVGGGQQETQYF
clone_size: NA; cdr3_length: 13; v_call: TRBV9; j_call: TRBJ2-5; d_call: NA; cdr3_nt: TGTGCCAGCAGCTCGGGGATCCAAGAGACCCAGTACTTC; cdr3_aa: CASSSGIQETQYF
clone_size: NA; cdr3_length: 14; v_call: TRBV4-1; j_call: TRBJ1-3; d_call: NA; cdr3_nt: TGCGCCAGCCGTATCGAAGAGACAGGAAACACCATATATTTT; cdr3_aa: CASRIEETGNTIYF
clone_size: NA; cdr3_length: 14; v_call: TRBV15; j_call: TRBJ2-2; d_call: NA; cdr3_nt: TGTGCCACCAGCACCCGATCCGTGACCGGGGAGCTGTTTTTT; cdr3_aa: CATSTRSVTGELFF
clone_size: NA; cdr3_length: 15; v_call: TRBV15; j_call: TRBJ1-4; d_call: NA; cdr3_nt: TGTGCCACCAGCAGAAAAGGACATACTAATGAAAAACTGTTTTTT; cdr3_aa: CATSRKGHTNEKLFF
clone_size: NA; cdr3_length: 14; v_call: TRBV6-6; j_call: TRBJ2-1; d_call: NA; cdr3_nt: TGTGCCAGCAGCCCTCCAGGTAGGCATAATGAGCAGTTCTTC; cdr3_aa: CASSPPGRHNEQFF
clone_size: NA; cdr3_length: 15; v_call: TRBV7-3; j_call: TRBJ2-1; d_call: TRBD1; cdr3_nt: TGTGCCAGCAGCTTAAGGGACAGGGTGCACAATGAGCAGTTCTTC; cdr3_aa: CASSLRDRVHNEQFF
clone_size: NA; cdr3_length: 12; v_call: TRBV5-1; j_call: TRBJ2-1; d_call: NA; cdr3_nt: TGCGCCAGCAGCTTGGACTCCCATGAGCAGTTCTTC; cdr3_aa: CASSLDSHEQFF
clone_size: once; cdr3_length: 15; v_call: TRBV19; j_call: TRBJ1-1; d_call: NA; cdr3_nt: TGTGCCAGTAGTTCGCACGGGGCTGGGAACACTGAAGCTTTCTTT; cdr3_aa: CASSSHGAGNTEAFF
clone_size: NA; cdr3_length: 13; v_call: TRBV2; j_call: TRBJ2-7; d_call: TRBD2; cdr3_nt: TGTGCCAGCAGTCGCGGGGGGCCGTCCGAGCAGTACTTC; cdr3_aa: CASSRGGPSEQYF
clone_size: NA; cdr3_length: 15; v_call: TRBV19; j_call: TRBJ1-3; d_call: NA; cdr3_nt: TGTGCCAGTACTCTCGCCCTCGCGGGAGGAAACACCATATATTTT; cdr3_aa: CASTLALAGGNTIYF
clone_size: few; cdr3_length: 16; v_call: TRBV18; j_call: TRBJ1-1; d_call: NA; cdr3_nt: TGTGCCAGCTCACTGACCGCCCTGGGCGTGAACACTGAAGCTTTCTTT; cdr3_aa: CASSLTALGVNTEAFF
clone_size: NA; cdr3_length: 11; v_call: TRBV5-5; j_call: TRBJ1-2; d_call: NA; cdr3_nt: TGTGCCAGCAGCTTGAACTATGGCTACACCTTC; cdr3_aa: CASSLNYGYTF
clone_size: once; cdr3_length: 15; v_call: TRBV5-1; j_call: TRBJ2-7; d_call: NA; cdr3_nt: TGCGCCAGCAGCAACGCAGGGACCTCTCGGGACGAGCAGTACTTC; cdr3_aa: CASSNAGTSRDEQYF